This is a list of T cell receptor beta chains from one sample in a study of glioma-infiltrating T cells after dendritic cell vaccination. Data came from immunoSEQ multiplex PCR; TCRdb stores just in-frame clones and leaves some out. The data hold around 23,000 clones, with over 85% observed a single time. The source was blood, collected after dendritic cell vaccination. Receptors originate from a human donor with glioblastoma. CDR3s leave out the opening cysteine and the closing phenylalanine or tryptophan. The order of the fields is J gene, CDR3 length, V gene, CDR3 protein.

J: TRBJ2-5; length: 13; V: TRBV19; CDR3: ASSRGGRAEETQY
J: TRBJ2-7; length: 11; V: TRBV6-1; CDR3: ASSYTPKGLEY
J: TRBJ2-2; length: 12; V: TRBV4-2; CDR3: ASNLGGDTGELF
J: TRBJ2-7; length: 13; V: TRBV7-9; CDR3: ASSRPARGSYEQY
J: TRBJ2-7; length: 9; V: TRBV28; CDR3: ASRVHDEQY
J: TRBJ2-7; length: 13; V: TRBV7-8; CDR3: ASSSSWGLSYEQY
J: TRBJ2-7; length: 11; V: TRBV7-9; CDR3: ASSEGQDYEQY
J: TRBJ1-6; length: 13; V: TRBV9; CDR3: ASSDVSSYNSPLH
J: TRBJ2-5; length: 13; V: TRBV4-2; CDR3: ASSQVFQGRETQY
J: TRBJ1-1; length: 12; V: TRBV16; CDR3: ASSQNAGNTEAF
J: TRBJ2-3; length: 12; V: TRBV5-4; CDR3: ASTEAPQTDTQY
J: TRBJ2-5; length: 12; V: TRBV5-1; CDR3: ASSGQGGVETQY
J: TRBJ2-1; length: 15; V: TRBV14; CDR3: ASSQEQWTSGGEEQF
J: TRBJ1-2; length: 8; V: TRBV6-5; CDR3: ATLYRGYT
J: TRBJ1-1; length: 12; V: TRBV7-9; CDR3: ASSLAGANTEAF
J: TRBJ2-7; length: 13; V: TRBV6-1; CDR3: ASSEAARGSAEQY
J: TRBJ1-1; length: 10; V: TRBV5-4; CDR3: ASSHLGAEAF
J: TRBJ1-3; length: 14; V: TRBV11-3; CDR3: ASSSGGSSSGNTIY
J: TRBJ2-2; length: 12; V: TRBV4-2; CDR3: ASSLGGPTGELF
J: TRBJ1-5; length: 13; V: TRBV2; CDR3: ASSVMWGPSQPQH
J: TRBJ1-1; length: 12; V: TRBV10-3; CDR3: AISDRPGATEAF
J: TRBJ2-3; length: 14; V: TRBV5-6; CDR3: ASSVGLAGRTDTQY
J: TRBJ2-1; length: 10; V: TRBV10-3; CDR3: AISELGQVMF
J: TRBJ2-7; length: 12; V: TRBV27; CDR3: ASSYRQGIYEQY
J: TRBJ1-6; length: 11; V: TRBV6-4; CDR3: ASSRTDNSPLH
J: TRBJ1-5; length: 14; V: TRBV27; CDR3: ASSLSGTGGNQPQH
J: TRBJ2-3; length: 13; V: TRBV5-1; CDR3: ASSPRASNPDTQY
J: TRBJ1-6; length: 12; V: TRBV2; CDR3: ASIPDRGSSPLH
J: TRBJ2-5; length: 13; V: TRBV6-6; CDR3: ASSYSASGQETQY
J: TRBJ2-5; length: 15; V: TRBV7-2; CDR3: ASSLRGRAWGGETQY
J: TRBJ2-1; length: 14; V: TRBV19; CDR3: ASSFNGGASYNEQF
J: NA; length: 13; V: TRBV27; CDR3: ASSISQGTPYEQY
J: TRBJ1-2; length: 11; V: TRBV6-5; CDR3: ASTRDRGHGYT
J: TRBJ2-5; length: 14; V: TRBV5-4; CDR3: ASSRSRGGLRETQY
J: TRBJ2-3; length: 13; V: TRBV7-8; CDR3: ASSPQGGGTDTQY
J: TRBJ1-3; length: 14; V: TRBV18; CDR3: ASSPQGQGSGNTIY
J: TRBJ2-5; length: 12; V: TRBV19; CDR3: ASKRGPSEETQY
J: TRBJ1-5; length: 12; V: TRBV2; CDR3: ASSTTDDNQPQH
J: TRBJ1-5; length: 12; V: TRBV25-1; CDR3: ASSGQGRNQPQH
J: TRBJ2-2; length: 12; V: TRBV7-2; CDR3: ASSFLRSTGELF
J: TRBJ1-3; length: 10; V: TRBV10-3; CDR3: ATSTQGNTIY
J: TRBJ1-1; length: 12; V: TRBV19; CDR3: ASRPPGQGTEAF
J: TRBJ2-1; length: 12; V: TRBV5-1; CDR3: ASSFPGKGNEQF
J: TRBJ1-2; length: 9; V: TRBV19; CDR3: ASLTGYGYT
J: TRBJ1-4; length: 12; V: TRBV6-1; CDR3: ASSNRGTNEKLF
J: TRBJ2-7; length: 11; V: TRBV5-6; CDR3: ASSLVGGAEQY
J: TRBJ1-2; length: 13; V: TRBV4-1; CDR3: ASSQDPQGSDGYT
J: TRBJ2-6; length: 16; V: TRBV5-1; CDR3: ATTRTGQGGSGANVLT